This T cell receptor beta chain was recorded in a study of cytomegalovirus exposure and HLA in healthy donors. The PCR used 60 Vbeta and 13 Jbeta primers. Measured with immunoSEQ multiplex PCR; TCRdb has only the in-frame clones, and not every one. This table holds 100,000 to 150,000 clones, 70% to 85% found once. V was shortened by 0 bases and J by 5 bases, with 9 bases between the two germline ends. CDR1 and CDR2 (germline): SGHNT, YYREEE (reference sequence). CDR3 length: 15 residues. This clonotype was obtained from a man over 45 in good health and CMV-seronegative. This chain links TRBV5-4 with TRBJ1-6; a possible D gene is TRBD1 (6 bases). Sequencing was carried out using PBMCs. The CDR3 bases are TGTGCCAGCAGCTTGGACCAGGGGAATAATTCACCCCTCCACTTT. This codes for CASSLDQGNNSPLHF.